One sample yielded the 3 T cell receptor beta chains listed below, sequenced in a study of shared T cell receptors in the human thymus. This table comes from immunoSEQ multiplex PCR, and its TCRdb copy is limited to in-frame clones, with some not included. The data show 500,000 to 550,000 clones, 75% to 80% seen once. This sample also belongs to another study, concerning human thymus T cells.

The sequencing sample was made of thymocytes. Source of these receptors: a boy under three years old with a congenital heart defect.

This clone was counted only a few times. The rearrangement links TRBV6-6 to TRBJ2-1, with 7 bases lining up with TRBD2. V was clipped by 5 bases and J by 3 bases; unmatched bases: 10. Per germline, CDR1 MNHNY and CDR2 SVGAGI (reference sequence). The CDR3 is made up of 16 amino acids. CDR3 protein: CASSPLAGALYNEQFF. The CDR3 DNA reads TGTGCCAGCAGTCCTCTCGCGGGAGCCCTCTACAATGAGCAGTTCTTC.

This clone was counted a few times. The CDR3 here is CASSQSGSPGNTIYF. CDR3 nucleotides: TGTGCCAGTAGCCAATCCGGGAGCCCTGGAAACACCATATATTTT. This chain joins TRBV19 and TRBJ1-3, with unresolved D. Germline lookup yields CDR1 LNHDA and CDR2 SQIVND (reference sequence). Trimming removed 6 bases at V and 2 bases at J, with 14 bases between. The CDR3 spans 15 residues.

The J gene is TRBJ2-3, the V gene TRBV7-8; 13 bases agree with TRBD2. This CDR3 has 18 amino acids. Germline assignment: CDR1 SGHVS and CDR2 FQNEAQ. Losses at the gene ends were 5 bases for V and 3 bases for J; bases not matched to a gene: 11. In DNA, the CDR3 is TGTGCCAGCAGCCAACGAAGGACTAGCGGGAGAAATACAGATACGCAGTATTTT. Residues: CASSQRRTSGRNTDTQYF.